This T cell receptor beta chain was identified during a study of blood T cell repertoires in COVID-19. The wider study: PBMCs, B-cell-depleted T cells, or T cells provided the cDNA or gDNA that made up the material.

Germline assignment: CDR1 SGHTS and CDR2 YDEGEE. Trimming removed 2 bases at V and 3 bases at J, with 16 bases between. The CDR3 is 16 amino acids. Original processing notes: By means of reference gene primer amplification, nucleated cell counts were estimated. Profiled with immunoSEQ multiplex PCR; TCRdb holds only in-frame clones, not every one. V and J calls and clone size are copied from that table; D and trimming were computed from the DNA. This table holds around 180,000 clones, roughly 86% found once. Sequenced: peripheral blood. The clonotype originates from a man between 35 and 55 years old with active or convalescent COVID-19. The chain has TRBV5-8 and TRBJ2-3; D call uncertain. The CDR3: CASSFPTHQETDTQYF. CDR3 in DNA: TGTGCCAGCAGCTTCCCGACTCATCAAGAAACAGATACGCAGTATTTT.